What follows are 5 T cell receptor beta chains derived from one specimen sequenced in a study of CD4+ T cells in melanoma (dated by TCRdb to the early 2020s). The library came from the immunoSEQ multiplex PCR assay. TCRdb limited this immuneACCESS table to in-frame rearrangements with V and J called. A share of clones is missing; checked studies link under half to unresolved V genes, and the rest is unexplained. This sample gives roughly 120,000 clones in total; about nine tenths of them show up just once. Roughly 3.5% of the sample belongs to the ten largest clones. The specimen sequenced was peripheral blood. These TCRs come from a human donor with melanoma.

This chain joins TRBV6-1 and TRBJ2-7; 8 positions agree with TRBD1. The J segment lost 2 bases and the V segment lost 3 bases, leaving 6 bases of the junction unmatched. Germline V gene sequence: CDR1 MNHNS, CDR2 SASEGT. The CDR3 contains 15 residues. The CDR3 DNA is TGTGCCAGCAGTGATACAGGGGGGATTCCCTACGAGCAGTACTTC. As protein: CASSDTGGIPYEQYF.

The chain recombines TRBV5-1 with TRBJ2-7, with D perhaps TRBD1 (6 bases). The CDR3 consists of 16 residues. V was cut by 4 bases and J by 3 bases, with 20 bases left in between. In germline, CDR1 is SGHRS, CDR2 YFSETQ. CDR3 nucleotides: TGCGCCAGCAGCACGAACAGGGTTGGGGTGGGCTACGAGCAGTACTTC. Protein product: CASSTNRVGVGYEQYF.

V is TRBV7-3 and J is TRBJ2-1; D possibly uses TRBD1 or TRBD2 (5 bases each). Germline V gives CDR1 SGHTA, CDR2 FQGTGA. CDR3 length: 14 residues. V dropped 4 bases and J dropped 0 bases, with 7 bases sitting between them. The CDR3 spells CASSSRGSYNEQFF. CDR3 sequence (DNA): TGTGCCAGCAGCTCGAGGGGCTCCTACAATGAGCAGTTCTTC.

Concerning this clone: This CDR3 is also generated by other DNA sequences in the sample. The genes are TRBV7-3 and TRBJ2-4, with D unresolved. CDR1 is SGHTA, CDR2 FQGTGA, per germline. This CDR3 is built from 13 residues. V was clipped by 5 bases and J by 7 bases, with 12 bases between them. The CDR3: CASSPGLGNIQYF. The CDR3, as DNA: TGTGCCAGCAGCCCCGGGCTGGGGAACATTCAGTACTTC.

The rearrangement uses TRBV14 and TRBJ2-1; the match to TRBD2 covers 9 bases. From germline, CDR1 is SGHDN and CDR2 FVKESK. Trimming cost V 1 base and J 3 bases; bases outside gene matches: 7. The CDR3 spans 17 residues. CDR3 sequence: CASSQVPGLADYNEQFF. The CDR3 nucleotides are TGTGCCAGCAGCCAAGTACCGGGACTAGCCGACTACAATGAGCAGTTCTTC.